This record concerns one T cell receptor (beta chain) sequence. Its antigen is unknown. The data derive from a study of cytomegalovirus exposure and HLA in healthy donors. Overall study findings and caveats: Analysis was carried out at a later point, and it linked a missense DCLRE1C variant to TCR beta V- and J-gene trimming. TCR beta sequences reportedly predicted the HLA-A and HLA-B alleles of most subjects accurately. The authors later found HLA-associated TCR beta chains more clonally expanded than equally common others.

Primers: 60 Vbeta forward and 13 Jbeta reverse. Libraries were prepared by immunoSEQ multiplex PCR; TCRdb keeps only in-frame clonotypes and omits some of them. The data hold 110,000 to 150,000 clones, with around four fifths observed a single time. The germline CDR1 and CDR2 sequences are SGHVS and FQNEAQ. The V end was cut by 6 bases, the J end by 0 bases, with 12 bases between. The CDR3 is 16 residues long. Sequencing was done on a sample of PBMCs. The chain combines TRBV7-8 with TRBJ1-6; D uncertain. The sequence was collected from a female donor in good health and CMV-seronegative. The CDR3 coding sequence is TGTGCCAGCAGTCCCGTGGCTAGCTCCTATAATTCACCCCTCCACTTT. This codes for CASSPVASSYNSPLHF.